Each of the 26 T cell receptor beta chains below was sequenced from the same sample in a study of OX40 agonist ivuxolimab in advanced cancers. Libraries were prepared by immunoSEQ multiplex PCR; TCRdb keeps only in-frame clonotypes and omits some of them. This sample has about 61,000 clones, with about 90% found just once. Specimen: CD4+ or CD8+ T cells sorted from blood, collected in a trial of the OX40 agonist ivuxolimab. The receptors derive from an adult with an advanced solid tumor such as melanoma, head and neck, liver or kidney cancer.

V gene TRBV25-1 combines with J gene TRBJ1-1; D remains unclear. Trimming left V 3 bases short and J 5 bases short, with 7 bases between. The CDR3 has 12 amino acids. Germline V CDR1 and CDR2: MGHDK, SYGVNS. CDR3: CASSEGRTEAFF. DNA for the CDR3: TGTGCCAGCAGTGAGGGAAGGACTGAAGCTTTCTTT. The full variable domain, in which reference TRBV25-1 and TRBJ1-1 provide the parts outside the CDR3, is EADIYQTPRYLVIGTGKKITLECSQTMGHDKMYWYQQDPGMELHLIHYSYGVNSTEKGDLSSESTVSRIRTEHFPLTLESARPSHTSQYLCASSEGRTEAFFGQGTRLTVV.

The rearrangement joins TRBV15 to TRBJ2-3; D gene uncertain. CDR1 is LNHNV, CDR2 YYDKDF, per germline (reference sequence). The CDR3 length is 19 residues. Deletions cut 0 bases from V and 1 base from J, with 20 bases between. Here the CDR3 DNA reads TGTGCCACCAGCAGAGATTTGAATTCCGAGTTTGAGCGCACAGATACGCAGTATTTT. It specifies CATSRDLNSEFERTDTQYF. Full variable domain (outside the CDR3, taken from reference TRBV15 and TRBJ2-3): DAMVIQNPRYQVTQFGKPVTLSCSQTLNHNVMYWYQQKSSQAPKLLFHYYDKDFNNEADTPDNFQSRRPNTSFCFLDIRSPGLGDTAMYLCATSRDLNSEFERTDTQYFGPGTRLTVL.

The chain uses TRBV4-1 and TRBJ1-1; D gene uncertain. The CDR3 loop spans 13 amino acids. The V gene's germline CDR1 is MGHRA and CDR2 YSYEKL. With 5 bases removed from V and 4 bases from J, the gap between germline ends came to 11 bases. In DNA form, the CDR3 reads TGCGCCAGCAGCGAGATTTGGAGCACTGAAGCTTTCTTT. This codes for CASSEIWSTEAFF.

The rearrangement joins TRBV4-2 to TRBJ1-3; a weak D match, TRBD1 (5 bases). The CDR3 length is 15 residues. V lost 6 bases, J lost 2 bases, and 14 bases lay in between. Germline V gene sequence: CDR1 LGHNA, CDR2 YNFKEQ. CDR3 sequence (DNA): TGTGCCAGCAGAATGAGGGACGATCCTGGAAACACCATATATTTT. Translated, it gives CASRMRDDPGNTIYF.

In this sample, this clone turned up a few times. The chain recombines TRBV28 with TRBJ1-1; unclear D gene. Germline CDR1 and CDR2: MDHEN and SYDVKM. The CDR3 has 12 amino acids. Trimming pared 5 bases from V and 7 bases from J, leaving 11 bases between. CDR3 coding DNA: TGTGCCAGCAGTCCCCAGAGTGGTGAAGCTTTCTTT. Its protein is CASSPQSGEAFF.

This chain links TRBV28 with TRBJ2-1, with TRBD2 as a possible D gene (6 bases). CDR3 length equals 14 residues. Germline loops: CDR1 MDHEN, CDR2 SYDVKM. Trimming removed 2 bases at V and 6 bases at J, with 11 bases between. The chain's CDR3 is CASSLGTSPNEQFF. The CDR3 region has the DNA TGTGCCAGCAGTTTAGGTACTAGCCCCAATGAGCAGTTCTTC.

This rearrangement joins TRBV6-5 to TRBJ2-5; D gene unclear. CDR3 length: 14 amino acids. Trimming pared 8 bases from V and 5 bases from J, leaving 18 bases between. CDR1 is MNHEY, CDR2 SVGAGI, per germline. CDR3 DNA sequence: TGTGCCAGCCTTATTACTGCTGAGGCGGAGACCCAGTACTTC. Amino acids: CASLITAEAETQYF.

This clone has just one count. This rearrangement joins TRBV7-3 to TRBJ2-3; D tentatively fits TRBD1 or TRBD2 (5 bases each). This CDR3 spans 15 amino acids. Trimming took 4 bases from V and 0 from J, leaving 11 bases between them. Germline loops: CDR1 SGHTA, CDR2 FQGTGA. The CDR3 nucleotides are TGTGCCAGCAGCTCGGGACCCGCGAGCACAGATACGCAGTATTTT. Translated, it gives CASSSGPASTDTQYF.

In its sample, this clone was seen a few times. This chain joins TRBV2 and TRBJ1-2, with D possibly being TRBD1 (6 bases). CDR3 length: 13 amino acids. Germline assignment: CDR1 SNHLY and CDR2 FYNNEI. V shed 9 bases and J shed 4 bases, with 15 bases lying between them. Here the CDR3 reads CAREQGSSYGYTF. DNA for the CDR3: TGTGCCAGAGAACAGGGATCGTCCTATGGCTACACCTTC.

This rearrangement joins TRBV11-2 to TRBJ2-5; 9 bases fit TRBD1. The CDR3 runs 18 residues. The V segment lost 5 bases and the J segment 4 bases; nucleotides outside the gene matches: 17. Germline V gives CDR1 SGHAT, CDR2 FQNNGV. The CDR3 nucleotides read TGTGCCAGCAGCCCTAGTGGGACAGGGATCAGGATGGGAGAGACCCAGTACTTC. Amino acids: CASSPSGTGIRMGETQYF.

The J gene is TRBJ2-7, the V gene TRBV27; possible D gene TRBD2, 6 bases. Trimming removed 2 bases from V and 3 bases from J, with 11 bases in between. This CDR3 has 14 residues. CDR1 is MNHEY, CDR2 SMNVEV, per germline (reference sequence). The CDR3 region is CASSLGGRLYEQYF. In nucleotides, the CDR3 is TGTGCCAGCAGTTTAGGAGGGCGCCTCTACGAGCAGTACTTC.

V usage is TRBV27 and J usage is TRBJ2-7; possible D gene TRBD1, 6 bases. V was pared by 5 bases and J by 5 bases, with 16 bases between. Germline assignment: CDR1 MNHEY and CDR2 SMNVEV (reference sequence). This CDR3 comprises 14 residues. CDR3 amino acids: CASSPEVQGNEQYF. The CDR3 DNA is TGTGCCAGCAGTCCGGAAGTCCAGGGGAACGAGCAGTACTTC.

This chain joins TRBV7-9 and TRBJ2-3; D remains ambiguous. Trimming removed 6 bases from V and 0 bases from J, with 7 bases in between. The CDR3 length is 13 residues. Germline V gives CDR1 SEHNR, CDR2 FQNEAQ (reference sequence). DNA for the CDR3: TGTGCCAGCAGTCCTTCGAGCACAGATACGCAGTATTTT. Its translation: CASSPSSTDTQYF.

This rearrangement joins TRBV27 to TRBJ2-3, with TRBD1 as a possible D gene (6 bases). This CDR3 region has 15 residues. Germline CDR1 MNHEY, CDR2 SMNVEV (reference sequence). Trimming shortened V by 0 bases and J by 9 bases, and 16 bases separated the two germline ends. The CDR3 DNA reads as TGTGCCAGCAGTTTATCGAAAGAGGGGGTCCCCACGCAGTATTTT. Its translation: CASSLSKEGVPTQYF.

CDR3 residues: CASSEFEVGAETNEKLFF. CDR3 coding DNA: TGTGCCAGCAGTGAATTCGAGGTCGGTGCGGAAACTAATGAAAAACTGTTTTTT. The genes are TRBV2 and TRBJ1-4; D uncertain. This CDR3 contains 18 residues. Germline V gene sequence: CDR1 SNHLY, CDR2 FYNNEI. The germline V and J ends were trimmed by 2 bases and 1 base, with 17 bases remaining between them.

The CDR3: CASSSLTGGAEAYTQYF. For the CDR3, the DNA is TGTGCCAGCAGCTCGCTGACAGGGGGCGCCGAGGCGTATACGCAGTATTTT. The chain has TRBV5-4 and TRBJ2-3; 10 bases map to TRBD1. Trimming at V came to 3 bases and at J to 7 bases, leaving 14 bases not matched to a gene. Germline V gene lookup returns CDR1 SGHNT and CDR2 YYREEE (reference sequence). This CDR3 is built from 17 residues.

V is TRBV6-8 and J is TRBJ2-1; tentatively, D is TRBD1 or TRBD2 (5 bases each). The ends were cut back, 8 bases at V and 13 bases at J, with 24 bases in the middle. The V gene's germline CDR1 is MNHGY and CDR2 SAAAGT. The CDR3 contains 14 residues. The CDR3 DNA reads TGTGCCAGCCGGAGTATGGGGGATCAATGGGTTCAGTTCTTC. Translating it yields CASRSMGDQWVQFF.

The chain recombines TRBV21-1 with TRBJ2-1. TRBV21-1 corresponds to a pseudogene. The length of the CDR3 is 12 residues. CDR3 sequence reads: CASSKARHEQFF. The DNA for the CDR3 is TGTGCCAGCAGCAAAGCCAGACATGAGCAGTTCTTC.

The CDR3 is CASSLGVVSPLHF. CDR3 DNA sequence: TGTGCCAGCAGTTTAGGGGTTGTTTCACCCCTCCACTTT. The genes are TRBV27 and TRBJ1-6, with unresolved D. Germline V gene data show CDR1 as MNHEY and CDR2 as SMNVEV (reference sequence). Trimming took 2 bases from V and 9 from J, leaving 8 bases between them. The CDR3 loop spans 13 amino acids.

This chain joins TRBV6-6 and TRBJ2-2; D ambiguous. Germline V gene lookup returns CDR1 MNHNY and CDR2 SVGAGI (reference sequence). Trimming stripped 0 bases from V and 1 base from J, with 3 bases between. This CDR3 is built from 14 residues. DNA of the CDR3: TGTGCCAGCAGTTACTCTCTGAACACCGGGGAGCTGTTTTTT. It yields the protein CASSYSLNTGELFF.

The V gene is TRBV4-3, the J gene TRBJ2-1, with D uncertain. This CDR3 has 13 residues. V dropped 3 bases and J dropped 6 bases, with 9 bases sitting between them. CDR1 and CDR2 (germline): LGHNA, YSLEER. The CDR3 region is CASSHVRGNEQFF. The CDR3 DNA sequence: TGCGCCAGCAGCCATGTACGCGGCAATGAGCAGTTCTTC.

The genes are TRBV9 and TRBJ1-2; no clear D gene. Germline V gives CDR1 SGDLS, CDR2 YYNGEE. Trimming removed 5 bases from V and 3 bases from J, with 11 bases in between. The CDR3 spans 13 residues. As DNA, the CDR3 is TGTGCCAGCAGGGGCGGCTTATACTATGGCTACACCTTC. Translating it yields CASRGGLYYGYTF.

The chain combines TRBV6-5 with TRBJ1-1; D not resolved. CDR1 and CDR2 (germline): MNHEY, SVGAGI. The CDR3 sequence is 14 residues long. The V gene lost 5 bases and the J gene lost 0 bases, with 10 bases spanning the gap. The CDR3 nucleotides read TGTGCCAGCAGTCGTTGGGTCGTGAACACTGAAGCTTTCTTT. Its translation: CASSRWVVNTEAFF.

The count of this clone is one. V gene TRBV5-1 combines with J gene TRBJ2-7, with 7 bases matching TRBD2. The CDR3 loop spans 14 amino acids. V shed 4 bases and J 2 bases; nucleotides not matched to a gene: 6. CDR1 and CDR2 from the germline V gene are SGHRS and YFSETQ. The CDR3 coding sequence is TGCGCCAGCAGCCGCAGGCTAGCGGCCTACGAGCAGTACTTC. This codes for CASSRRLAAYEQYF.

The gene calls are TRBV6-1 and TRBJ2-7, with 8 bases fitting TRBD2. The CDR3 runs to 14 residues. V lost 6 bases to trimming and J lost 2 bases; unmatched junction nucleotides: 6. Germline CDR1 reads MNHNS; CDR2 reads SASEGT. CDR3 protein: CASRPRGEAYEQYF. CDR3 nucleotide sequence: TGTGCCAGCAGGCCGCGGGGGGAGGCCTACGAGCAGTACTTC.

The chain links TRBV6-6 to TRBJ2-7; D ambiguous. The CDR3 totals 11 residues. Germline-derived CDR1 and CDR2 are MNHNY and SVGAGI (reference sequence). Trimming shortened V by 2 bases and J by 6 bases, and 5 bases separated the two germline ends. In DNA, the CDR3 is TGTGCCAGCAGTTACGGTGGCGAGCAGTACTTC. This encodes CASSYGGEQYF.